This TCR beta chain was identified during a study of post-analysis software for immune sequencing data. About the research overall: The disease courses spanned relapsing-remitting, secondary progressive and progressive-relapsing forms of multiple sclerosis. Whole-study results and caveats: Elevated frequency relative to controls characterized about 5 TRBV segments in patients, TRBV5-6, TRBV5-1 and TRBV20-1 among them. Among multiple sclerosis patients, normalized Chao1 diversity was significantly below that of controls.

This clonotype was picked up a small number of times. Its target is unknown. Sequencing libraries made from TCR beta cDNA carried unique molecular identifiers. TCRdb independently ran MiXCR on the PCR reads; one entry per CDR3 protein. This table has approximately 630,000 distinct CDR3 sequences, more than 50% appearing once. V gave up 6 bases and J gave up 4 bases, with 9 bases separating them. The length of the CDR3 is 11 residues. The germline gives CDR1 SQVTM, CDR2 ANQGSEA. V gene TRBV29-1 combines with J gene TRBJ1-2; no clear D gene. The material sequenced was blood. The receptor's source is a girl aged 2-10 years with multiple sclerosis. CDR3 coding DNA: TGCAGCGTCGGTGACTCCTATGGCTACACCTTC. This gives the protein CSVGDSYGYTF. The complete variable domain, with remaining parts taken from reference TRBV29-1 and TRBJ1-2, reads SAVISQKPSRDICQRGTSLTIQCQVDSQVTMMFWYRQQPGQSLTLIATANQGSEATYESGFVIDKFPISRPNLTFSTLTVSNMSPEDSSIYLCSVGDSYGYTFGSGTRLTVV.